This T cell receptor (beta chain) was identified in a study of blood T cell repertoires in COVID-19. Overall study: T cells, B-cell-depleted T cells, or PBMCs provided the cDNA or gDNA that served as material.

In germline, CDR1 is KGHDR, CDR2 SFDVKD. The V gene lost 1 base and the J gene lost 5 bases, with 13 bases spanning the gap. The CDR3 is made up of 16 amino acids. The assay was immunoSEQ multiplex PCR, and TCRdb's table has in-frame clones only and misses some. The table lists about 45,000 clones, roughly 70% of them singletons. Sequencing was carried out using peripheral blood. This receptor was identified in a man older than 75 with acute or convalescent COVID-19. V gene TRBV24-1 combines with J gene TRBJ2-2, with D possibly matching TRBD2 (5 bases). The CDR3 reads CATSDFSGSGTGELFF. The CDR3 DNA sequence: TGTGCCACCAGTGATTTTTCGGGGAGTGGAACCGGGGAGCTGTTTTTT.